This TCR beta chain came from a study of shared clonotypes between healthy human individuals. General study points: Sharing across four donors was seen in 4% to 5% of naive CD4 clonotypes. Rarefaction indicated that sorted-subset sequencing remained incomplete although depth was large.

Clones were sequenced by immunoSEQ multiplex PCR, and TCRdb holds only the in-frame ones, with some missing. This table has hundreds of thousands of clones, around 67% appearing once. As to this clone: Its matching antigen is unknown.

Germline V gene sequence: CDR1 SGHTA, CDR2 FQGTGA. V was clipped by 5 bases and J by 4 bases; unmatched bases: 12. CDR3 length: 17 amino acids. The specimen sequenced was memory CD4+ T cells sorted from blood. Subset noted: CD45RA-negative fraction. The rearrangement joins TRBV7-3 to TRBJ2-3; TRBD2 aligns across 10 bases. This TCR was sampled from a woman aged 25 to 45 in good health. CDR3 amino acids: CASSPRLAGVGADTQYF. The CDR3 region has the DNA TGTGCCAGCAGCCCCCGGCTAGCGGGAGTCGGAGCAGATACGCAGTATTTT.